The present TCR beta chain was sequenced within a study of cytomegalovirus exposure and HLA in healthy donors. Study-level findings and limits: Another analysis was done later, and it associated 16,951 TCR beta sequences with HLA alleles at 0.05 false discovery rate.

PCR used 60 Vbeta primers and 13 Jbeta primers. Profiling relied on immunoSEQ multiplex PCR, and the TCRdb table lists in-frame clones only, not all of them. The sample lists over 200,000 clones, 82% occurring once. On this clone itself: The antigen is unknown.

The V end was cut by 4 bases, the J end by 9 bases, with 10 bases between. Germline V gene data show CDR1 as SQVTM and CDR2 as ANQGSEA. This CDR3 has 11 amino acids. This receptor was taken from a woman in her thirties or forties in good health and CMV-seropositive. The chain recombines TRBV29-1 with TRBJ2-1; perhaps TRBD2 as D (5 bases). The sequenced sample was PBMCs. The CDR3 sequence is CSVGGRGEQFF. As DNA, the CDR3 is TGCAGCGTTGGAGGGAGAGGTGAGCAGTTCTTC.